This T cell receptor beta chain was retrieved from a study of shared clonotypes between healthy human individuals. Generated by immunoSEQ multiplex PCR, the TCRdb table keeps only in-frame clones and is missing some. The sample holds about 1.1 million clones; around 77% are singletons and the top ten take 0.89%. V shed 5 bases and J 5 bases; nucleotides not matched to a gene: 9. This CDR3 has 15 amino acids. Germline CDR1 and CDR2: MNHEY and SMNVEV (reference sequence). This chain joins TRBV27 and TRBJ2-7; 10 bases are a match to TRBD1. The source is a man between 18 and 35 years old in good health. Some clones in this sample may be carry-over from other donors' samples. The sample taken for sequencing was memory CD4+ T cells from PBMCs. Stated subset: CD45RA-negative fraction. Here the CDR3 DNA reads TGTGCCAGCAGTCAGAGGGACAGGGGAACCCACGAGCAGTACTTC. This gives the protein CASSQRDRGTHEQYF.